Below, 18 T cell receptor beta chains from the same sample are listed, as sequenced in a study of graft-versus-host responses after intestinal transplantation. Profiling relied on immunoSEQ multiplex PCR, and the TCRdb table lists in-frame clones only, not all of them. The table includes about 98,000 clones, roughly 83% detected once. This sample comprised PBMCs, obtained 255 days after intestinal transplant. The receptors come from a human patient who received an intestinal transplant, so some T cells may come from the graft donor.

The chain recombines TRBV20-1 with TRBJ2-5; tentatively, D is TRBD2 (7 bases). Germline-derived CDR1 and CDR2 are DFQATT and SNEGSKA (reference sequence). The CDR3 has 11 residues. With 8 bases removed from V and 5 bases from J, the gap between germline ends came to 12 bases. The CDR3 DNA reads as TGCAGTAAGGGGGGGAGTGAGACCCAGTACTTC. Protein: CSKGGSETQYF.

The CDR3 region has the DNA TGTGCCAGCTCACCACAGGGGGCGGGTGAGCAGTTCTTC. This translates into CASSPQGAGEQFF. The chain uses TRBV18 and TRBJ2-1, with 7 bases that match TRBD1. Germline V gives CDR1 KGHSH, CDR2 LQKENI. V dropped 1 base and J dropped 9; count of bases not matched to a gene: 3. The CDR3 contains 13 residues.

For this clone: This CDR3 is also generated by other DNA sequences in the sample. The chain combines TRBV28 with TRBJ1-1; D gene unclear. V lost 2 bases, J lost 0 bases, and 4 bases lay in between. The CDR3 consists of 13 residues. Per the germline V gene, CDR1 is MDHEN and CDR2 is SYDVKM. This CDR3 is CASSLAVNTEAFF. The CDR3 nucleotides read TGTGCCAGCAGTTTAGCGGTGAACACTGAAGCTTTCTTT.

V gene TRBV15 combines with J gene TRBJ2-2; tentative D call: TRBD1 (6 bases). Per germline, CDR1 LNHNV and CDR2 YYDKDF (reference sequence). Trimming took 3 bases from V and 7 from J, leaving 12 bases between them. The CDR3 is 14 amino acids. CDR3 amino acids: CATSRRQAGGELFF. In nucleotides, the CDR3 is TGTGCCACCAGCAGGCGACAGGCGGGCGGGGAGCTGTTTTTT.

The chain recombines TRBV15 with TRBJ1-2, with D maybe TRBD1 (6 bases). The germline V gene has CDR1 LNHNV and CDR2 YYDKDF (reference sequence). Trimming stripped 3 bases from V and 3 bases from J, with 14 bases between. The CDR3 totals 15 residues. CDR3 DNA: TGTGCCACCAGCAGCCCGCTTTCAGGGGACTATGGCTACACCTTC. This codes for CATSSPLSGDYGYTF.

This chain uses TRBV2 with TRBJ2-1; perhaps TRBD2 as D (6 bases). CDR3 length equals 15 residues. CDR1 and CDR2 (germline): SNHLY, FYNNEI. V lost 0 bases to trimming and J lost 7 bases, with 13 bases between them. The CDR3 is CASSEATGRWNEQFF. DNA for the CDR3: TGTGCCAGCAGTGAAGCCACGGGGAGGTGGAATGAGCAGTTCTTC.

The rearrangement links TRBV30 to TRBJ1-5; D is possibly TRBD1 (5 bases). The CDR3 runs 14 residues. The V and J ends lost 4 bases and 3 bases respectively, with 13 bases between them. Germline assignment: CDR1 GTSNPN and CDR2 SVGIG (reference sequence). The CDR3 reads CAWNGAAANQPQHF. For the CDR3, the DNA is TGTGCCTGGAATGGGGCAGCCGCCAATCAGCCCCAGCATTTT.

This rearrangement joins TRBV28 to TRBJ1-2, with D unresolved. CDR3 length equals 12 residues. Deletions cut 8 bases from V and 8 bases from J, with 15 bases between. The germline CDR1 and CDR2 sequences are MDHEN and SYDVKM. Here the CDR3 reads CASFLVGRGYTF. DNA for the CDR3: TGTGCCAGCTTTCTGGTGGGGAGGGGCTACACCTTC.

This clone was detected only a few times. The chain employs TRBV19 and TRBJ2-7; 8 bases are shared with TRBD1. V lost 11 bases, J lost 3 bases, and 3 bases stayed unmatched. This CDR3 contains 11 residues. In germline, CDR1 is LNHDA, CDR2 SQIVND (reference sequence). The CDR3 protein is CAAGQGYEQYF. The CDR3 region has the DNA TGTGCCGCCGGACAGGGCTACGAGCAGTACTTC. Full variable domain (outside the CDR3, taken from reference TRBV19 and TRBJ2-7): DGGITQSPKYLFRKEGQNVTLSCEQNLNHDAMYWYRQDPGQGLRLIYYSQIVNDFQKGDIAEGYSVSREKKESFPLTVTSAQKNPTAFYLCAAGQGYEQYFGPGTRLTVT.

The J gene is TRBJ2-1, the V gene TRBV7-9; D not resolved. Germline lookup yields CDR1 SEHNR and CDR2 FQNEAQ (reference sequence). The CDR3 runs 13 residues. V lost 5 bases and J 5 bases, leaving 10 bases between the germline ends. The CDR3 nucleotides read TGTGCCAGCAGCGGACCTTCCAACAATGAGCAGTTCTTC. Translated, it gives CASSGPSNNEQFF.

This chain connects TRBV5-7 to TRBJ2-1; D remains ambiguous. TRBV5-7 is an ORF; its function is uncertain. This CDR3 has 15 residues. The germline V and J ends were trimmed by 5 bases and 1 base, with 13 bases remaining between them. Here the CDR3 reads CASSSPLGSYNEQFF. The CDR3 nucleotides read TGTGCCAGCAGTTCTCCGTTAGGTTCCTACAATGAGCAGTTCTTC.

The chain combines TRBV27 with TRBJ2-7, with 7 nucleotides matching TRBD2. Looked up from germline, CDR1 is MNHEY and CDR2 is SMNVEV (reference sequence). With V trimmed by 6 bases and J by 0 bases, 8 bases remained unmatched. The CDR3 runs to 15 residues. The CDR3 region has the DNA TGTGCCAGCAGCCTCCTTGGCGGGGGCTCCTACGAGCAGTACTTC. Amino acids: CASSLLGGGSYEQYF.

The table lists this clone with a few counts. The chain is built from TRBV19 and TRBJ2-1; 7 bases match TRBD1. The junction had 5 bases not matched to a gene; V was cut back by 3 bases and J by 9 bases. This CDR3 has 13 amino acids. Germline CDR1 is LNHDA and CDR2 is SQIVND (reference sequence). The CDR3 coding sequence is TGTGCCAGTAGTATCGGGACAGAAGGTGAGCAGTTCTTC. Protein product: CASSIGTEGEQFF.

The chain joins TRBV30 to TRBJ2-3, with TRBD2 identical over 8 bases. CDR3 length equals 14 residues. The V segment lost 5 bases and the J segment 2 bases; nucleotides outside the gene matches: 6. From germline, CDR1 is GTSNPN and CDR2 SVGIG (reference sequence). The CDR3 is CAWGSGGPTDTQYF. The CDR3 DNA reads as TGTGCCTGGGGGAGCGGGGGCCCCACAGATACGCAGTATTTT.

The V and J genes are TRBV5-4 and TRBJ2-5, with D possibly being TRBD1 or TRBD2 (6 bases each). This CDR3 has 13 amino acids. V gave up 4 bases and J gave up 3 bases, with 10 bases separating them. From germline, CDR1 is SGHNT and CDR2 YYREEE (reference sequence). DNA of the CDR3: TGTGCCAGCAGCCTGGAGGGGGAAGAGACCCAGTACTTC. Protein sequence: CASSLEGEETQYF.

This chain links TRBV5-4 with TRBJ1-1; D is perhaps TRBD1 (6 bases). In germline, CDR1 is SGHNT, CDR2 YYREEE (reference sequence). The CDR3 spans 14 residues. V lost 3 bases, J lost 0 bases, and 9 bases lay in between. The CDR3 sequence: CASSWDTMNTEAFF. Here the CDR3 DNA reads TGTGCCAGCAGCTGGGACACGATGAACACTGAAGCTTTCTTT.

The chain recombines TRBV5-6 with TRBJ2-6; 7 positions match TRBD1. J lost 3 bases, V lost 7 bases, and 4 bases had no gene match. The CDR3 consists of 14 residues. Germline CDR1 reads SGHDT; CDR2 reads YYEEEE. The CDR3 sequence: CASLNRGGANVLTF. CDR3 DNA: TGTGCCAGCCTGAACAGGGGTGGGGCCAACGTCCTGACTTTC.

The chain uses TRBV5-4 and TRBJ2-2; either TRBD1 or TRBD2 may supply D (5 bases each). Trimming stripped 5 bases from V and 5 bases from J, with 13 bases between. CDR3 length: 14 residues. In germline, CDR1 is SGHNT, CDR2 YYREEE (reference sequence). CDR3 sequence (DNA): TGTGCCAGCAGAAGGGACGGTGAGACCGGGGAGCTGTTTTTT. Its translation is CASRRDGETGELFF.